A selection of T cell receptor beta chains follows, all from one sample in a study of T cells in Graves' hyperthyroidism and ophthalmopathy. TCRdb processed the multiplex PCR reads anew with MiXCR; each CDR3 protein has one entry. The table shows 540,000 or so distinct CDR3 sequences, with approximately 44% occurring only once. Sequencing was done on a sample of peripheral blood or thyroid tissue (not recorded which). Receptors were obtained from an adult woman with Graves' disease, either hyperthyroidism or ophthalmopathy (not recorded which). The CDR3 runs from the conserved cysteine through the conserved F or W. Each record gives: D gene, clone size, V gene, J gene, CDR3 protein, CDR3 DNA. A D gene is named only where the DNA matches it firmly. Clone size, where shown, is once, few, many, or a class for clones that have expanded.

>TRBD1|many|TRBV9|TRBJ1-1
CASSVSGGTTEAFF
TGTGCCAGCAGCGTTTCAGGGGGTACGACTGAAGCTTTCTTT
>NA|NA|TRBV10-3|TRBJ2-5
CAISEEGSPETQYF
TGTGCCATCAGTGAGGAGGGGAGCCCGGAGACCCAGTACTTC
>TRBD1|few|TRBV10-3|TRBJ1-1
CAITQDRAGEAFF
TGTGCCATCACCCAGGACAGGGCAGGAGAAGCTTTCTTT
>NA|NA|TRBV19|TRBJ2-2
CASSPHPGVGTGELFF
TGTGCCAGTAGTCCCCACCCGGGCGTCGGAACCGGGGAGCTGTTTTTT
>NA|many|TRBV11-2|TRBJ1-3
CASSRQVYPSGNTIYF
TGTGCCAGCAGCCGACAGGTCTACCCCTCTGGAAACACCATATATTTT
>NA|many|TRBV19|TRBJ1-5
CASSPGVLAQHF
TGTGCCAGTTCGCCCGGGGTGTTGGCCCAGCATTTT
>TRBD1|NA|TRBV7-9|TRBJ2-7
CASGGQGRHEQYF
TGTGCCAGCGGTGGACAGGGCAGGCACGAGCAGTACTTC
>NA|many|TRBV4-2|TRBJ1-5
CASSQDGMQDHSNQPQHF
TGTGCCAGCAGCCAAGATGGGATGCAGGACCATAGCAATCAGCCCCAGCATTTT
>NA|NA|TRBV29-1|TRBJ2-7
CSVVKGSDYEQYF
TGCAGCGTTGTCAAGGGATCCGACTACGAGCAGTACTTC
>NA|many|TRBV20-1|TRBJ2-7
CSARGRAGHEQYF
TGCAGTGCCAGAGGACGGGCAGGACACGAGCAGTACTTC
>TRBD2|many|TRBV7-9|TRBJ2-7
CASSLIRLAGVGYEQYF
TGTGCCAGCAGCTTAATTCGGTTAGCGGGAGTTGGCTACGAGCAGTACTTC
>NA|NA|TRBV20-1|TRBJ2-6
CSARGASGANVLTF
TGCAGTGCTAGAGGTGCCTCTGGGGCCAACGTCCTGACTTTC
>NA|NA|TRBV14|TRBJ1-3
CARAGGNTIYF
TGTGCCAGGGCGGGGGGAAACACCATATATTTT
>TRBD1|many|TRBV4-1|TRBJ1-1
CASSPVYRGNTEAFF
TGCGCCAGCAGCCCTGTATACAGGGGCAACACTGAAGCTTTCTTT
>TRBD1|many|TRBV11-2|TRBJ2-5
CASSLLRDRFFQETQYF
TGTGCCAGCAGCTTATTAAGGGACAGGTTCTTCCAAGAGACCCAGTACTTC
>NA|many|TRBV9|TRBJ2-7
CASSATPKSYEQYF
TGTGCCAGCAGCGCGACCCCAAAAAGCTACGAGCAGTACTTC
>NA|NA|TRBV10-3|TRBJ1-2
CAISESGGGYTF
TGTGCCATCAGTGAGTCGGGGGGCGGCTACACCTTC
>NA|NA|TRBV7-9|TRBJ1-5
CASATGQLHQPQHF
TGTGCCAGCGCAACAGGGCAGCTACATCAGCCCCAGCATTTT
>TRBD2|many|TRBV25-1|TRBJ2-7
CASSAFLAGVDEQYF
TGTGCCAGCAGTGCTTTCCTAGCGGGAGTCGACGAGCAGTACTTC
>NA|NA|TRBV12-3/TRBV12-4|TRBJ2-7
CASSSGAREQYF
TGTGCCAGCAGTTCAGGGGCGCGGGAGCAGTACTTC
>NA|many|TRBV6-5|TRBJ2-7
CASSHVGEQYF
TGTGCCAGCAGCCACGTTGGCGAGCAGTACTTC
>TRBD1|once|TRBV7-9|TRBJ1-1
CASGDRGFTEAFF
TGTGCCAGCGGTGACAGGGGGTTCACTGAAGCTTTCTTT
>NA|NA|TRBV2|TRBJ1-6
CASSTPVGDYNSPLHF
TGTGCCAGCAGTACTCCCGTAGGGGACTATAATTCACCCCTCCACTTT
>TRBD1|NA|TRBV25-1|TRBJ1-6
CASSGDRGPDSPLHF
TGTGCCAGCAGTGGGGACAGGGGGCCGGATTCACCCCTCCACTTT
>NA|many|TRBV4-1|TRBJ2-7
CASSQEPRPYEQYF
TGCGCCAGCAGCCAAGAACCTAGGCCCTACGAGCAGTACTTC
>NA|NA|TRBV7-3|TRBJ2-7
CASSPAGTTVYEQYF
TGCGCCAGCAGCCCCGCCGGGACCACTGTATACGAGCAGTACTTC
>NA|many|TRBV20-1|TRBJ1-1
CSAYQDSSYTEAFF
TGCAGTGCTTACCAAGACAGCAGCTACACTGAAGCTTTCTTT
>NA|NA|TRBV10-3|TRBJ2-2
CAISAGISGELFF
TGTGCCATCAGTGCTGGAATCAGCGGGGAGCTGTTTTTT
>NA|NA|TRBV2|TRBJ1-6
CASSGHLQSPLHF
TGTGCCAGCAGTGGGCACCTTCAGTCACCCCTCCACTTT
>NA|NA|TRBV7-2|TRBJ2-7
CASSSDQTYEQCF
TGTGCCAGCAGCTCGGACCAGACCTACGAGCAGTGCTTC
>TRBD1|few|TRBV30|TRBJ2-7
CAWNRDSSYEQYF
TGTGCCTGGAACCGGGACAGTTCCTACGAGCAGTACTTC
>TRBD2|many|TRBV9|TRBJ2-7
CASSVAAGDYEQYF
TGTGCCAGCAGCGTAGCAGCGGGAGACTACGAGCAGTACTTC
>TRBD1|NA|TRBV7-2|TRBJ2-5
CASSLAGTGVGTQYF
TGTGCCAGCAGCTTAGCCGGGACAGGGGTCGGGACCCAGTACTTC
>TRBD1|NA|TRBV24-1|TRBJ2-5
CATSGTGYQETQYF
TGTGCCACCAGTGGGACAGGTTACCAAGAGACCCAGTACTTC
>TRBD2|NA|TRBV10-3|TRBJ2-7
CAISESGLAGASYEQYF
TGTGCCATCAGTGAGTCGGGCCTAGCGGGAGCATCCTACGAGCAGTACTTC
>NA|many|TRBV7-9|TRBJ1-1
CASAGNTEAFF
TGTGCCTCGGCGGGGAACACTGAAGCTTTCTTT
>NA|NA|TRBV24-1|TRBJ1-5
CASSFEVNQPQHF
TGTGCCAGCAGTTTTGAAGTGAATCAGCCCCAGCATTTT
>NA|NA|TRBV10-3|TRBJ1-4
CAISGQYDEKLFF
TGTGCCATCAGTGGGCAGTATGATGAAAAACTGTTTTTT
>TRBD1|many|TRBV10-3|TRBJ2-5
CAIGSQGARETQYF
TGTGCCATCGGGTCTCAGGGGGCGCGTGAGACCCAGTACTTC
>NA|NA|TRBV7-9|TRBJ2-5
CASSLVWAQAKTQYF
TGTGCCAGCAGCTTGGTGTGGGCCCAAGCAAAGACCCAGTACTTC
>NA|many|TRBV12-3/TRBV12-4|TRBJ1-3
CASSLRASGNTIYF
TGTGCCAGCAGTTTGAGGGCCTCTGGAAACACCATATATTTT
>TRBD2|NA|TRBV2|TRBJ2-7
CACSAGLAPTYEQYF
TGTGCCTGCAGCGCCGGACTAGCGCCGACCTACGAGCAGTACTTC
>TRBD1|many|TRBV9|TRBJ2-7
CASSGQGAIYEQYF
TGTGCCAGCAGCGGACAGGGGGCAATCTACGAGCAGTACTTC
>NA|NA|TRBV3-1|TRBJ2-7
CASSSLERTEPYEQYF
TGTGCCAGCAGCTCCCTCGAGAGGACAGAGCCCTACGAGCAGTACTTC
>NA|NA|TRBV20-1|TRBJ1-5
CSALRGDLNQPQHF
TGCAGTGCGTTGCGGGGGGACCTCAATCAGCCCCAGCATTTT
>NA|many|TRBV10-3|TRBJ2-2
CAISEDGFGSWRPGELFF
TGTGCCATCAGTGAAGATGGTTTTGGGTCATGGAGGCCCGGGGAGCTGTTTTTT
>NA|few|TRBV18|TRBJ1-5
CASSPIEAVFNQPQHF
TGTGCCAGCTCACCAATCGAAGCTGTATTCAATCAGCCCCAGCATTTT
>NA|NA|TRBV11-2|TRBJ1-4
CASRHLGNEKLFF
TGTGCCAGCAGACACTTGGGTAATGAAAAACTGTTTTTT
>NA|few|TRBV29-1|TRBJ1-5
CSALDRNSNQPQHF
TGCAGCGCATTAGACAGGAATAGCAATCAGCCCCAGCATTTT
>TRBD1|NA|TRBV5-1|TRBJ2-3
CASRGQGPDTQYF
TGCGCCAGCAGGGGACAGGGACCAGATACGCAGTATTTT
>NA|NA|TRBV4-1|TRBJ1-2
CASSRTPLVSRDLYGYTF
TGCGCCAGCAGCCGGACCCCCCTCGTCTCGAGGGACCTCTATGGCTACACCTTC